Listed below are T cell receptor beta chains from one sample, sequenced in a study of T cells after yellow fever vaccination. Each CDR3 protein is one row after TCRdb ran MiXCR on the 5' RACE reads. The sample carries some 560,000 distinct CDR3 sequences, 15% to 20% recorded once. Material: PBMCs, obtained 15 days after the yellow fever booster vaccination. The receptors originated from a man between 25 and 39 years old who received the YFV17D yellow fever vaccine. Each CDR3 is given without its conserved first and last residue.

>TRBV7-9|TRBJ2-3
ASSPRTSGRLADTQY
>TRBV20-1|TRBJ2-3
SASDTSGTSGSTDTQY
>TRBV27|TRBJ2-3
ASSLRRSSTDTQY
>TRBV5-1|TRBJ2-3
ASSLAGGGLGADTQY
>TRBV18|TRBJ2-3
ASSPGHHTDTQY
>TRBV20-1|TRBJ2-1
SASQPSGIGDEQF
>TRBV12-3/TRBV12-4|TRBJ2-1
ASRVAGSSYNEQF
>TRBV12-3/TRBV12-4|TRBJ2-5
ASSRPYAIETQY
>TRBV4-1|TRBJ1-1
ASSQDPGADTEAF
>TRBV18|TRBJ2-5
ASSPLRGRETQY
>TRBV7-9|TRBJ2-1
ASSSKIRDRGHNEQF
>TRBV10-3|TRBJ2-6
AISVGTSRTGANVLT
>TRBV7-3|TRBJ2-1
ASSSPLGGRAANEQF
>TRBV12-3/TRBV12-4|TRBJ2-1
ASRTIAGEAYNEQF
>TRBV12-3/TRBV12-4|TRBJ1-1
ASSSWTDRTEAF
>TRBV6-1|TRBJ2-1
ASSRDSPQKYNEQF
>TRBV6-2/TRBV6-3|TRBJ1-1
ASSSPGMVTEAF
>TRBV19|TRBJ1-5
ASSDRPGSNQPQH
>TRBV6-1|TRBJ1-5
ASRPQGAEQPQH
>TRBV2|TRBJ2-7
ASSEAWGSYEQY